The sequence of this TCR beta chain was determined in a study of neurological immune-mediated disorders (dated by TCRdb to the late 2010s). Background on the whole study: The study compared peripheral blood TCR-beta repertoires of HTLV-I-associated myelopathy (HAM/TSP) patients, multiple sclerosis patients and healthy controls using UMI-based sequencing. Alongside PBMC samples, the set of some 100 TCR-beta libraries contained longitudinal samples, technical triplicates, and paired CD4+ and CD8+ T-cell subsets that had been sorted. Of the roughly 68 subjects in the cohort, around 15 were HAM/TSP patients, about 34 were multiple sclerosis patients, and some 20 were healthy controls. Results and caveats for the whole study, not just this receptor: No identical CDR3 amino acid sequences were found to be shared among expanded clones across subjects, suggesting that TCR-beta repertoires were private in all groups. The highest TCR clonal expansion was observed in HAM/TSP patients, whereas the lowest was observed in MS patients, even when compared with healthy controls.

This clonotype showed up many times. What this receptor recognizes is not known. Per-base quality was not reported, and no clone a single base away is much larger than it. Sequences SGHRS (CDR1) and YFSETQ (CDR2) are obtained from the germline V gene. Spanning cysteine to phenylalanine, the CDR3 consists of 15 amino acids. CDR3 DNA is the only sequence kept; it has 45 bases, read in frame from the first base. V sheds 2 bases and J sheds 5 bases, leaving 14 bases between their ends. Blood bank volunteers in Maryland, USA served as the healthy controls. Unsorted PBMC libraries were generated from 2 million PBMCs stored in RNAlater at -80 °C until RNA extraction. Peripheral blood underwent Ficoll-Hypaque density gradient centrifugation to isolate PBMCs, which were then cryopreserved in liquid nitrogen. cDNA synthesis used template-switch 5'RACE with a primer carrying a 10-nucleotide random unique molecular identifier tagging each TCR transcript. Over 170 million TCR-beta sequences, covering 15-18 subjects, were produced in each sequencing run. The RNeasy kit was used to extract total RNA. The KAPA Real-time Library Amplification kit was used to amplify TCR-beta VDJ regions with primers for the TCR constant region and the 5'RACE anchor. Sample indexes and Illumina adaptors were added in a first PCR, after which library yield was increased in a second PCR. After purification with Ampure beads, the TCR product of roughly 650 bp was size-selected on a 2% E-gel SizeSelection system. Before pooling, library quality was checked on a Bioanalyzer, concentration was measured with Qubit, and libraries were quantified with the Kapa Library Quantification kit. An Illumina HiSeq 2500 sequenced the libraries paired-end 2 x 150 bp. To increase sequence diversity, about 24-32% phiX was spiked into each library pool. Per the source publication's procedure: Quality-filtered reads were processed with the UMI-based MiGEC pipeline, and over 75% of raw TCR sequences were removed by the MiGEC pipeline during error correction. VDJ genes were aligned to IMGT germline references, and clonotypes were defined by unique CDR3 amino acid sequence plus V-J genes. Clonal expansion, Shannon diversity, and CDR3 relatedness (CalcPairwiseDistances, ClusterSamples) were evaluated with VDJtools, and phylogenetic trees were built with CLCbio workbench. A clone was classed as expanded if it had 8 or more unique UMIs, a cutoff based on coefficient-of-variation modelling across technical triplicates. TCRdb reran the public reads through fastp at Q25 and MiXCR, keeping productive beta chains. Every entry covers one CDR3 protein and lists the most common genes and DNA from its rows. V and J calls and clone size were set by TCRdb, not the authors. The sample table lists 80,000 or so distinct CDR3 sequences, roughly 9.5% of them with a count of one. The ten top clones hold less than 2% of the sample.

Sequencing was performed on PBMCs. This TCR was recovered from a man aged 50 to 59 in good health. The chain employs TRBV5-1 and TRBJ2-1; the D gene is unclear. The DNA is as follows: TGCGCCAGCAGCTTATACGATGTAGGGAACAATGAGCAGTTCTTC. Its protein reads: CASSLYDVGNNEQFF.